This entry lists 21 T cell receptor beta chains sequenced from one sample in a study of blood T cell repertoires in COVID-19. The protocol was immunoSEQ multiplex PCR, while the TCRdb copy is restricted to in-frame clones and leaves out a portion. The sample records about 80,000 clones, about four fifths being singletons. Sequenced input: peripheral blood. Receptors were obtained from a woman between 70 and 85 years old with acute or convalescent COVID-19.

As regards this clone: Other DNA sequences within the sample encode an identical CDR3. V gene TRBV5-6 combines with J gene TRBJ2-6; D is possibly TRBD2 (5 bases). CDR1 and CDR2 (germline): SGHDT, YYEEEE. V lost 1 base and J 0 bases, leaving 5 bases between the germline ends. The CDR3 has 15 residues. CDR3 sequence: CASSLRGSGANVLTF. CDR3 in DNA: TGTGCCAGCAGCTTGCGGGGCTCTGGGGCCAACGTCCTGACTTTC. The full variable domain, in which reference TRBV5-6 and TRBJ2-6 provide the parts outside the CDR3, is DAGVTQSPTHLIKTRGQQVTLRCSPKSGHDTVSWYQQALGQGPQFIFQYYEEEERQRGNFPDRFSGHQFPNYSSELNVNALLLGDSALYLCASSLRGSGANVLTFGAGSRLTVL.

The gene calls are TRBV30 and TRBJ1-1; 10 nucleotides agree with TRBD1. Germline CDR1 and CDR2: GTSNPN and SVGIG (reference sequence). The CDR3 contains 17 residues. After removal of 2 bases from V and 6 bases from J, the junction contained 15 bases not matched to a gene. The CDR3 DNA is TGTGCCTGGAGTCCACGAGGGACAGGGGTTGTGAGGGCTGAAGCTTTCTTT. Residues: CAWSPRGTGVVRAEAFF.

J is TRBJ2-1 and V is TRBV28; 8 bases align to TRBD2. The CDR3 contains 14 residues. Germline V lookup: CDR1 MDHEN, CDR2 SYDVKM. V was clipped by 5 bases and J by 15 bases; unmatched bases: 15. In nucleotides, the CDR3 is TGTGCCAGCAGTGCCCGGTCCCAGCGGGAGAGGCTGTTCTTC. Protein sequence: CASSARSQRERLFF.

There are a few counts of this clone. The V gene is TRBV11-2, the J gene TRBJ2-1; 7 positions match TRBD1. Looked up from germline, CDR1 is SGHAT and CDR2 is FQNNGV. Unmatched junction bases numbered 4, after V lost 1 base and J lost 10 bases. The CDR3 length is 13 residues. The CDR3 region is CASSLGRGQEQFF. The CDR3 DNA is TGTGCCAGCAGCTTAGGAAGGGGGCAGGAGCAGTTCTTC.

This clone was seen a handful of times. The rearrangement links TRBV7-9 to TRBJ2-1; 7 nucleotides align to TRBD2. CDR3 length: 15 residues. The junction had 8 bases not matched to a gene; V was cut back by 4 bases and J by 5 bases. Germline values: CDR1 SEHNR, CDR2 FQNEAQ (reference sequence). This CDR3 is CASSYGLADDNEQFF. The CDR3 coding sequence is TGTGCCAGCAGCTACGGGCTAGCGGATGACAATGAGCAGTTCTTC.

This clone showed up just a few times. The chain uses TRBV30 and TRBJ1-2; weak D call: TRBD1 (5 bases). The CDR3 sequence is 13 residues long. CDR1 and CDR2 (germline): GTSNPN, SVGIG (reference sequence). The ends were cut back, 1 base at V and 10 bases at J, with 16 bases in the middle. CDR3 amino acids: CAWSGQGAWVYTF. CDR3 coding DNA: TGTGCCTGGAGTGGCCAGGGTGCTTGGGTCTACACCTTC. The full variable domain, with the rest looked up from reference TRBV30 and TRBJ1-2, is SQTIHQWPATLVQPVGSPLSLECTVEGTSNPNLYWYRQAAGRGLQLLFYSVGIGQISSEVPQNLSASRPQDRQFILSSKKLLLSDSGFYLCAWSGQGAWVYTFGSGTRLTVV.

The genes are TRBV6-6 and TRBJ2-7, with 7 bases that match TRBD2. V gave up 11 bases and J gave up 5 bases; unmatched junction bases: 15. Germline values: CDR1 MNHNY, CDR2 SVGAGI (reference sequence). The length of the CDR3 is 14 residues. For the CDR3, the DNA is TGTGCCTCACAACCGGGCGGGAGCTTCAACGAGCAGTACTTC. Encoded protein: CASQPGGSFNEQYF.

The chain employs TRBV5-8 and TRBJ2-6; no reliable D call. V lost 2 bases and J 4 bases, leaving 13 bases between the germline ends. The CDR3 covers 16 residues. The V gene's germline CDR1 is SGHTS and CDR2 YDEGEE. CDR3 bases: TGTGCCAGCAGCTTTGGCAGGCCCGACGGGGCCAACGTCCTGACTTTC. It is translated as CASSFGRPDGANVLTF.

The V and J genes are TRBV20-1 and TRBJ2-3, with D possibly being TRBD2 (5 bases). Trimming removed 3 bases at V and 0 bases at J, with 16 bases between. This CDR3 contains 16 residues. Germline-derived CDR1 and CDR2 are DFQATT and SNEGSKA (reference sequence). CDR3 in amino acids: CSASTAGGISTDTQYF. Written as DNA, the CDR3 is TGCAGTGCTAGTACCGCGGGTGGAATAAGCACAGATACGCAGTATTTT.

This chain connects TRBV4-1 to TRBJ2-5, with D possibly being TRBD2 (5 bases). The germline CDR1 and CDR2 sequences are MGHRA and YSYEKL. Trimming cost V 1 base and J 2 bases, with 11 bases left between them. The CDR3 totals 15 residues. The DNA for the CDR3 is TGCGCCAGCAGCCAAGCTCATCGGGGACAAGAGACCCAGTACTTC. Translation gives CASSQAHRGQETQYF.

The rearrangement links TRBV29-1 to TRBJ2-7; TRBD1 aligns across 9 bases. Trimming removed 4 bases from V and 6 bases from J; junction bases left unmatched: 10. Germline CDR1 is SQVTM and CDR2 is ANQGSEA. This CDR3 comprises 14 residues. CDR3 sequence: CSVGSGTGIPEQYF. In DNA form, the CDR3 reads TGCAGCGTTGGAAGCGGGACAGGGATCCCCGAGCAGTACTTC.

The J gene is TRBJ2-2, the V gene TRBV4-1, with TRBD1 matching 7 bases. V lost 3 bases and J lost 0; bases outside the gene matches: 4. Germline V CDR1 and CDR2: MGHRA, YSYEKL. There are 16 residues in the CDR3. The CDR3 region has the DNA TGCGCCAGCAGCCACCCTGGGACAGCGAACACCGGGGAGCTGTTTTTT. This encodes CASSHPGTANTGELFF.

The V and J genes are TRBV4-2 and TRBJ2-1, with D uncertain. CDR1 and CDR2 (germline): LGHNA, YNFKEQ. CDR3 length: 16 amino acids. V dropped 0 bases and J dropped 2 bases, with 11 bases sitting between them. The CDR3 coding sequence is TGTGCCAGCAGCCAAGATTCGGCGGCTACCTACAATGAGCAGTTCTTC. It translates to CASSQDSAATYNEQFF.

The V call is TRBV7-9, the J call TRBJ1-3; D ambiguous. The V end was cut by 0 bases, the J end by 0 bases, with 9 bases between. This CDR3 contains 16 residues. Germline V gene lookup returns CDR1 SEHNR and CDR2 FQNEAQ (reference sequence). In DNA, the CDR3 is TGTGCCAGCAGCTTAGCTGCGGTGGTCTCTGGAAACACCATATATTTT. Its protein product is CASSLAAVVSGNTIYF.

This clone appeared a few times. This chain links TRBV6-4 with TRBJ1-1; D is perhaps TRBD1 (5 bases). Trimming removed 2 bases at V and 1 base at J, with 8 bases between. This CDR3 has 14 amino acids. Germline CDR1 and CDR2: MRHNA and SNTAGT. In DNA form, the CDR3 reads TGTGCCAGCAGTGACACCGACAGGAACACTGAAGCTTTCTTT. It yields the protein CASSDTDRNTEAFF.

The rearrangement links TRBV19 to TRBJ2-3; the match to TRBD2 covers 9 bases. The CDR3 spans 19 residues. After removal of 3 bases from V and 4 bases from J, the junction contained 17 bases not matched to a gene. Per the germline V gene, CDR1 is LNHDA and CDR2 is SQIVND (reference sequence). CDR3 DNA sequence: TGTGCCAGTAGTATGAGGCGGGAGGGCCCAACCTTTCGGGCAGATACGCAGTATTTT. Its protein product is CASSMRREGPTFRADTQYF.

The DNA for the CDR3 is TGTGCCAGCACCCCGTTCCCCGGGTCCTACGAGCAGTACTTC. Residues: CASTPFPGSYEQYF. The V and J genes are TRBV5-5 and TRBJ2-7; no definite D call. This CDR3 is built from 14 residues. V was pared by 6 bases and J by 1 base, with 14 bases between. Germline CDR1 reads SGHKS; CDR2 reads YYEKEE (reference sequence).

The CDR3 reads CASDQGFAQPQHF. The CDR3 region has the DNA TGTGCCAGTGATCAGGGTTTTGCTCAGCCCCAGCATTTT. The J gene is TRBJ1-5, the V gene TRBV19; tentative D call: TRBD1 (5 bases). There are 13 residues in the CDR3. With 8 bases removed from V and 6 bases from J, the gap between germline ends came to 14 bases. Germline assignment: CDR1 LNHDA and CDR2 SQIVND (reference sequence). Filled out from reference TRBV19 and TRBJ1-5, the complete variable domain reads DGGITQSPKYLFRKEGQNVTLSCEQNLNHDAMYWYRQDPGQGLRLIYYSQIVNDFQKGDIAEGYSVSREKKESFPLTVTSAQKNPTAFYLCASDQGFAQPQHFGDGTRLSIL.

The CDR3: CSASQQFYEQYF. The CDR3 DNA reads as TGCAGTGCTAGTCAACAGTTCTACGAGCAGTACTTC. The genes are TRBV20-1 and TRBJ2-7; D call uncertain. Trimming took off 3 bases at V and 3 bases at J, with 9 bases between the two ends. The CDR3 sequence is 12 residues long. Germline V gives CDR1 DFQATT, CDR2 SNEGSKA (reference sequence).

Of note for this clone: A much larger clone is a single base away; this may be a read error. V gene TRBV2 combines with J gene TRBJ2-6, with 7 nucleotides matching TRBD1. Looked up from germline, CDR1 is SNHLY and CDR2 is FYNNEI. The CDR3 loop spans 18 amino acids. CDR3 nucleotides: TGTGCCAGCAGTGTAGGGGGCACAGGGGTCTCTGGGGCCAACGTCCTGGCTTTC. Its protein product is CASSVGGTGVSGANVLAF.

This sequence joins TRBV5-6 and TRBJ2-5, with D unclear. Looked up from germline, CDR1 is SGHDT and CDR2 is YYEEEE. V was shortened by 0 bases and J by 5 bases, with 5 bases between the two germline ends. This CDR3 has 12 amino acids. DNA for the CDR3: TGTGCCAGCAGCTTGGTTCCGGAGACCCAGTACTTC. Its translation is CASSLVPETQYF. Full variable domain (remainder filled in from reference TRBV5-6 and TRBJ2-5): DAGVTQSPTHLIKTRGQQVTLRCSPKSGHDTVSWYQQALGQGPQFIFQYYEEEERQRGNFPDRFSGHQFPNYSSELNVNALLLGDSALYLCASSLVPETQYFGPGTRLLVL.